This T cell receptor beta chain was found in a study of cytomegalovirus exposure and HLA in healthy donors. This clone was recorded a few times. PCR employed 60 Vbeta and 13 Jbeta primers. Generated by immunoSEQ multiplex PCR, the TCRdb table keeps only in-frame clones and is missing some. The profile shows approximately 140,000 clones, about 71% of them singletons. The sequenced sample consisted of PBMCs. The sequence derives from a woman in her sixties or seventies in good health and CMV-seropositive.

The CDR3 reads CASSLGGINQPQHF. CDR3 nucleotides: TGCGCCAGCAGCCTCGGGGGTATCAATCAGCCCCAGCATTTT. The chain couples TRBV4-1 to TRBJ1-5; D is possibly TRBD1 (5 bases). The CDR3 consists of 14 residues. Looked up from germline, CDR1 is MGHRA and CDR2 is YSYEKL. V lost 4 bases and J lost 3, with 10 bases in between.